This TCR beta chain was observed in a study of T cell responses to AZD1222 COVID-19 vaccine. At the level of the study: Analyses pooled second doses at about 4 or about 12 weeks.

The study, taken as a whole, reports: Donors were chiefly white British, with a greater number of females, and clonal diversity was perhaps underestimated. Epitopes outside B.1.351 and B.1.1.7 mutated regions reportedly drew nearly half of spike TCRs.

Profiled with immunoSEQ multiplex PCR; TCRdb holds only in-frame clones, not every one. The sample yields nearly 80,000 clones, 80% seen once. This clone showed up just a few times. Its antigen is unidentified. The CDR3 runs 15 residues. The V gene's germline CDR1 is MNHNS and CDR2 SASEGT. V lost 1 base and J 5 bases, leaving 15 bases between the germline ends. Specimen: peripheral blood, collected on day 0 of AZD1222 vaccination. V is TRBV6-1 and J is TRBJ2-7; maybe TRBD2 (5 bases). The sequence was obtained from an adult in good health. CDR3 coding DNA: TGTGCCAGCAGTGAAGGGTTGGGAGTTGACCACGAGCAGTACTTC. Encoded protein: CASSEGLGVDHEQYF.